Following are 2 T cell receptor beta chains from one sample sequenced in a study of blood T cell repertoires in COVID-19. Sequencing used immunoSEQ multiplex PCR; TCRdb keeps in-frame clones, though not all of them. The data show fewer than 250,000 clones, approximately 86% seen once. The sample taken for sequencing was peripheral blood. The receptors were gathered from a man in his forties with acute or convalescent COVID-19.

V usage is TRBV27 and J usage is TRBJ2-5, with D possibly matching TRBD1 (8 bases). The germline V gene encodes CDR1 MNHEY and CDR2 SMNVEV (reference sequence). CDR3 length: 20 amino acids. The germline V and J ends were trimmed by 2 bases and 4 bases, with 29 bases remaining between them. This CDR3 is CASSLNLPTSLQGGPETQYF. DNA for the CDR3: TGTGCCAGCAGTTTAAATCTCCCGACCTCATTACAGGGGGGGCCAGAGACCCAGTACTTC.

The gene calls are TRBV9 and TRBJ1-6, with TRBD1 matching over 7 bases. This CDR3 spans 15 amino acids. Germline V gives CDR1 SGDLS, CDR2 YYNGEE. Trimming took 3 bases from V and 10 from J; bases not matched to a gene: 10. The DNA for the CDR3 is TGTGCCAGCAGCGAGTGGCGGGACAGTCGCTCACCCCTCCACTTT. Residues: CASSEWRDSRSPLHF.